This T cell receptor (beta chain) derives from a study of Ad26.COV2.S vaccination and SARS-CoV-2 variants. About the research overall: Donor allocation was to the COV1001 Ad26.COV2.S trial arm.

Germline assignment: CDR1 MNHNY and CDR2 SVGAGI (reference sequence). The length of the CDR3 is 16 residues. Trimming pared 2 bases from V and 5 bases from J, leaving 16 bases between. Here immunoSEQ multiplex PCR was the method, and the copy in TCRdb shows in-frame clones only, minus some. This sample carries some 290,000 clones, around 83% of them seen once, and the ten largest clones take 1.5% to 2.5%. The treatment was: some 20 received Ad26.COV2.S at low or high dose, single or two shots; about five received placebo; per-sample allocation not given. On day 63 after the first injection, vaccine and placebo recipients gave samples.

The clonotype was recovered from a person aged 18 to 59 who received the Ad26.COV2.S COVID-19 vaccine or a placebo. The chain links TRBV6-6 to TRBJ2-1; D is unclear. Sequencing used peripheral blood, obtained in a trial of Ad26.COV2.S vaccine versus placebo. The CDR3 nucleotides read TGTGCCAGCAGTTACCCAAATCCCCGTGCGAACAATGAGCAGTTCTTC. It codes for CASSYPNPRANNEQFF.